This T cell receptor beta chain was sequenced for a study of blood T cell repertoires in COVID-19. Some clones are missing from TCRdb's copy, which holds only in-frame ones; the method was immunoSEQ multiplex PCR. The top ten hold about 9.4% of the sample, which has roughly 330,000 clones, 86% seen once. Trimming cost V 5 bases and J 3 bases, with 8 bases left between them. Germline assignment: CDR1 MDHEN and CDR2 SYDVKM. The CDR3 totals 12 residues. The source is a woman under 30 who had recovered from COVID-19. Sequences were obtained from PBMCs or T cells enriched from blood (not recorded which). This sequence joins TRBV28 and TRBJ2-7, with a weak D call TRBD1 (5 bases). CDR3 in amino acids: CASSVTGYEQYF. DNA for the CDR3: TGTGCCAGCAGTGTTACAGGCTACGAGCAGTACTTC.